This T cell receptor (beta chain) is from a study of CD8+ T cells in alopecia areata. Extracted RNA was reverse transcribed into cDNA, the sequencing template. TCRdb's table, derived via immunoSEQ multiplex PCR, lists solely in-frame clones and lacks some. Of under 200,000 clones in the sample, about 60% were seen once. Study outcomes and limitations: Having just one nonresponder leaves the connection between baseline CD8+ expansion and response unresolved.

Documented treatment: oral pan-JAK inhibitor, 5-10 mg twice daily. The study team obtained lesional scalp punch biopsies and peripheral blood from alopecia areata patients. Notes on this clone: Its antigen is not identified.

The CDR3 is 13 residues long. Trimming stripped 4 bases from V and 4 bases from J, with 13 bases between. The germline V gene has CDR1 GTSNPN and CDR2 SVGIG (reference sequence). The sequence derives from a human donor with alopecia areata. This chain connects TRBV30 to TRBJ1-2, with no clear D. The input for sequencing was CD4+ T cells sorted from blood, taken at week 24, from a patient treated with tofacitinib. The CDR3 region is CAWTHLGFYGYTF. The CDR3 nucleotides read TGTGCCTGGACCCACCTTGGCTTCTATGGCTACACCTTC.